Below are 27 T cell receptor beta chains sequenced from a single sample in a study of long-term antiretroviral therapy in people with HIV. immunoSEQ v3.0 was run at survey level. Sequenced by immunoSEQ multiplex PCR; TCRdb stores in-frame clones only, minus some. Of approximately 15,000 clones listed, more than 75% are singletons. Sequencing used unsorted PBMCs, obtained 3.1 years after starting antiretroviral therapy. The origin of the receptors is a man aged 35-49 years with HIV.

This chain links TRBV7-9 with TRBJ2-3, with 9 bases identical to TRBD1. The CDR3 totals 16 residues. In germline, CDR1 is SEHNR, CDR2 FQNEAQ (reference sequence). V trimming: 5 bases; J trimming: 0 bases; junction bases outside the gene matches: 6. CDR3 sequence (DNA): TGTGCCAGCAGCCCTACAGGGGGCATTAGCACAGATACGCAGTATTTT. Amino acids: CASSPTGGISTDTQYF.

The chain uses TRBV11-2 and TRBJ2-7; 7 bases agree with TRBD1. CDR1 and CDR2 from the germline V gene are SGHAT and FQNNGV. The CDR3 totals 14 residues. Trimming removed 4 bases from V and 2 bases from J; junction bases left unmatched: 5. CDR3 sequence: CASSSRTGTYEQYF. The CDR3 DNA reads TGTGCCAGCAGCTCCCGGACAGGAACCTACGAGCAGTACTTC.

This chain joins TRBV29-1 and TRBJ2-7, with a possible D match to TRBD1 (5 bases). This CDR3 contains 13 residues. CDR1 and CDR2 (germline): SQVTM, ANQGSEA. V was cut by 4 bases and J by 0 bases, with 10 bases left in between. The CDR3, as DNA: TGCAGCGTTGTGTTAGGGGTCTCCTACGAGCAGTACTTC. It encodes CSVVLGVSYEQYF.

The chain recombines TRBV10-2 with TRBJ1-3; no clear D. CDR3 length: 15 amino acids. V dropped 3 bases and J dropped 0 bases, with 9 bases sitting between them. CDR1 is WSHSY and CDR2 is SAAADI in the germline V gene. CDR3 sequence reads: CASSDAASSGNTIYF. The CDR3 nucleotides read TGCGCCAGCAGTGACGCGGCCTCCTCTGGAAACACCATATATTTT.

This chain uses TRBV4-1 with TRBJ1-2; D is unclear. Germline V gene lookup returns CDR1 MGHRA and CDR2 YSYEKL. V was pared by 1 base and J by 2 bases, with 8 bases between. The CDR3 totals 14 residues. In nucleotides, the CDR3 is TGCGCCAGCAGCCAAGCGTCAGCGAACTATGGCTACACCTTC. Protein sequence: CASSQASANYGYTF.

The chain couples TRBV7-9 to TRBJ1-4, with TRBD1 as a possible D gene (5 bases). Looked up from germline, CDR1 is SEHNR and CDR2 is FQNEAQ (reference sequence). CDR3 length: 17 amino acids. Trimming pared 5 bases from V and 3 bases from J, leaving 19 bases between. Here the CDR3 reads CASSPLDSEPSNEKLFF. CDR3 DNA: TGTGCCAGCAGCCCCCTTGACAGTGAACCTTCTAATGAAAAACTGTTTTTT.

The chain carries TRBV2 and TRBJ1-2; 8 bases match TRBD1. Unmatched junction bases numbered 3, after V lost 1 base and J lost 5 bases. Germline values: CDR1 SNHLY, CDR2 FYNNEI. The CDR3 loop spans 14 amino acids. The CDR3 DNA reads TGTGCCAGCAGTGAAGGACAGGGGATTTATGGCTACACCTTC. This codes for CASSEGQGIYGYTF. Drawing the rest from reference TRBV2 and TRBJ1-2, the complete variable domain is EPEVTQTPSHQVTQMGQEVILRCVPISNHLYFYWYRQILGQKVEFLVSFYNNEISEKSEIFDDQFSVERPDGSNFTLKIRSTKLEDSAMYFCASSEGQGIYGYTFGSGTRLTVV.

The chain couples TRBV27 to TRBJ2-2; a possible D gene is TRBD2 (6 bases). Germline V gene sequence: CDR1 MNHEY, CDR2 SMNVEV (reference sequence). The CDR3 covers 15 residues. The V gene lost 7 bases and the J gene lost 6 bases, with 18 bases spanning the gap. The DNA for the CDR3 is TGTGCCAGCAATAGGGGAGGAGGCTTAGCCGGGGAGCTGTTTTTT. Amino acid sequence: CASNRGGGLAGELFF.

This chain uses TRBV9 with TRBJ2-2, with 12 positions matching TRBD2. Germline CDR1 and CDR2: SGDLS and YYNGEE. V lost 5 bases, J lost 7 bases, and 18 bases stayed unmatched. The length of the CDR3 is 19 residues. CDR3 amino acids: CASSARHTPSGGAGGELFF. CDR3 bases: TGTGCCAGCAGTGCTCGTCACACACCTAGCGGGGGGGCTGGCGGGGAGCTGTTTTTT.

This clone was seen a single time. This rearrangement joins TRBV30 to TRBJ1-1; D might be TRBD1 (6 bases). Trimming cost V 5 bases and J 5 bases, with 9 bases left between them. The CDR3 runs to 11 residues. Germline CDR1 is GTSNPN and CDR2 is SVGIG (reference sequence). As DNA, the CDR3 is TGTGCCTGGGAGGACAGTACTGAAGCTTTCTTT. It translates to CAWEDSTEAFF.

The chain has TRBV6-5 and TRBJ2-2; a possible D gene is TRBD2 (6 bases). Trimming removed 6 bases from V and 1 base from J, with 9 bases in between. Germline CDR1 is MNHEY and CDR2 is SVGAGI. The CDR3 is 14 residues long. This chain's CDR3 is CASSRTMNTGELFF. As DNA, the CDR3 is TGTGCCAGCAGCCGGACTATGAACACCGGGGAGCTGTTTTTT.

The CDR3 sequence is CASSPQQSGIYEQYF. Written as DNA, the CDR3 is TGTGCCAGCAGCCCTCAGCAGTCTGGGATCTACGAGCAGTACTTC. The V call is TRBV7-9, the J call TRBJ2-7; unclear D gene. Germline V gene data show CDR1 as SEHNR and CDR2 as FQNEAQ (reference sequence). This CDR3 has 15 residues. The V gene lost 5 bases and the J gene lost 3 bases, with 17 bases spanning the gap.

In this sample, this clone turned up once. This sequence joins TRBV5-5 and TRBJ2-2; D is possibly TRBD2 (5 bases). Germline values: CDR1 SGHKS, CDR2 YYEKEE (reference sequence). Trimming cost V 0 bases and J 4 bases, with 13 bases left between them. CDR3 length: 16 amino acids. CDR3 residues: CASSLALAWSTGELFF. The CDR3 coding sequence is TGTGCCAGCAGCTTGGCCCTAGCCTGGAGCACCGGGGAGCTGTTTTTT.

The J gene is TRBJ1-1, the V gene TRBV7-9, with D unclear. Germline assignment: CDR1 SEHNR and CDR2 FQNEAQ (reference sequence). The CDR3 has 14 amino acids. Trimming cost V 3 bases and J 6 bases, with 14 bases left between them. DNA of the CDR3: TGTGCCAGCAGCTTGGACGCTCGAAAACCTGAAGCTTTCTTT. Its translation is CASSLDARKPEAFF.

The V gene is TRBV5-1, the J gene TRBJ1-6; weak D call: TRBD1 (6 bases). The CDR3 consists of 16 residues. Germline-derived CDR1 and CDR2 are SGHRS and YFSETQ. Trimming removed 0 bases at V and 6 bases at J, with 13 bases between. The CDR3 spells CASSLEQGGGNSPLHF. In DNA form, the CDR3 reads TGCGCCAGCAGCTTGGAACAGGGTGGGGGTAATTCACCCCTCCACTTT.

In its sample, this clone was seen once. The chain employs TRBV18 and TRBJ1-3; D call uncertain. CDR3 length: 14 residues. V lost 2 bases, J lost 4 bases, and 9 bases lay in between. Germline-derived CDR1 and CDR2 are KGHSH and LQKENI. The DNA of the CDR3 is TGTGCCAGCTCACCAGGGAGGAGAGGAAACACCATATATTTT. It translates to CASSPGRRGNTIYF.

V is TRBV6-6 and J is TRBJ2-7; D is uncertain. Trimming removed 2 bases from V and 0 bases from J, with 8 bases in between. The CDR3 contains 14 residues. The germline V gene encodes CDR1 MNHNY and CDR2 SVGAGI (reference sequence). The CDR3, as DNA: TGTGCCAGCAGTTACGGGGTCCCCTCCTACGAGCAGTACTTC. Translating it yields CASSYGVPSYEQYF.

V gene TRBV5-1 combines with J gene TRBJ1-2; TRBD1 aligns across 9 bases. Germline V gene lookup returns CDR1 SGHRS and CDR2 YFSETQ. The trim removed 4 bases at V and 4 bases at J, leaving 8 bases unmatched. This CDR3 has 15 amino acids. The CDR3 DNA reads TGCGCCAGCAGCCCGACGGGACAGGGAGGCTATGGCTACACCTTC. Its protein is CASSPTGQGGYGYTF.

The V call is TRBV5-1, the J call TRBJ2-6, with D maybe TRBD2 (7 bases). CDR3 length: 15 residues. The ends were cut back, 2 bases at V and 4 bases at J, with 10 bases in the middle. Germline V gene lookup returns CDR1 SGHRS and CDR2 YFSETQ. The CDR3 coding sequence is TGCGCCAGCAGCTTCGGGGGGCCGGGGGCCAACGTCCTGACTTTC. Encoded protein: CASSFGGPGANVLTF. Together with reference TRBV5-1 and TRBJ2-6, the CDR3 gives the full variable domain: KAGVTQTPRYLIKTRGQQVTLSCSPISGHRSVSWYQQTPGQGLQFLFEYFSETQRNKGNFPGRFSGRQFSNSRSEMNVSTLELGDSALYLCASSFGGPGANVLTFGAGSRLTVL.

The rearrangement links TRBV6-5 to TRBJ1-2, with 8 bases aligning to TRBD1. CDR1 and CDR2 from the germline V gene are MNHEY and SVGAGI. After removal of 0 bases from V and 6 bases from J, the junction contained 6 bases not matched to a gene. The CDR3 has 15 amino acids. The CDR3 sequence: CASSYSIRTGHGYTF. CDR3 sequence (DNA): TGTGCCAGCAGTTACTCGATTCGGACAGGGCATGGCTACACCTTC.

The chain is built from TRBV7-9 and TRBJ1-1; 8 nucleotides agree with TRBD1. Germline CDR1 and CDR2: SEHNR and FQNEAQ (reference sequence). V lost 1 base and J lost 1; bases outside the gene matches: 5. The CDR3 sequence is 16 residues long. CDR3 bases: TGTGCCAGCAGCTTAGAGACAGGGGTCGGGAACACTGAAGCTTTCTTT. It encodes CASSLETGVGNTEAFF.

The chain is built from TRBV7-9 and TRBJ1-1; D unclear. This CDR3 comprises 15 residues. Germline V CDR1 and CDR2: SEHNR, FQNEAQ (reference sequence). V lost 2 bases and J 1 base, leaving 11 bases between the germline ends. For the CDR3, the DNA is TGTGCCAGCAGCTTATTTGAGGGAAAGAACACTGAAGCTTTCTTT. This translates into CASSLFEGKNTEAFF. Looking up the rest from reference TRBV7-9 and TRBJ1-1 gives the full variable domain: DTGVSQNPRHKITKRGQNVTFRCDPISEHNRLYWYRQTLGQGPEFLTYFQNEAQLEKSRLLSDRFSAERPKGSFSTLEIQRTEQGDSAMYLCASSLFEGKNTEAFFGQGTRLTVV.

The chain has TRBV5-1 and TRBJ2-7; 8 bases agree with TRBD1. V shed 0 bases, J shed 1 base, and the junction held 0 bases outside the gene matches. The germline CDR1 and CDR2 sequences are SGHRS and YFSETQ. CDR3 length: 14 residues. The DNA of the CDR3 is TGCGCCAGCAGCTTGGACAGGGGGTCCTACGAGCAGTACTTC. Its translation is CASSLDRGSYEQYF.

J is TRBJ2-2 and V is TRBV29-1, with 10 bases that match TRBD1. This CDR3 comprises 15 residues. V shed 7 bases and J 1 base; nucleotides not matched to a gene: 6. CDR1 is SQVTM, CDR2 ANQGSEA, per germline. The CDR3 loop is CSAQRDRGNTGELFF. DNA of the CDR3: TGCAGCGCACAACGGGACAGGGGGAACACCGGGGAGCTGTTTTTT.

In this sample, this clone turned up a few times. This chain joins TRBV2 and TRBJ1-2; 10 nucleotides line up with TRBD1. Germline V lookup: CDR1 SNHLY, CDR2 FYNNEI. This CDR3 has 15 amino acids. With 4 bases clipped from V and 2 bases from J, the junction kept 4 bases outside the gene matches. The CDR3 DNA is TGTGCCAGCAGTGCCGGGACAGGGGTGAACTATGGCTACACCTTC. Protein sequence: CASSAGTGVNYGYTF.

The CDR3 DNA is TGTGCTAGTGAACGCCAAGGGGGTCGCTCTGGGGCCAACGTCCTGACTTTC. Protein sequence: CASERQGGRSGANVLTF. V gene TRBV12-5 combines with J gene TRBJ2-6; D perhaps matches TRBD1 (6 bases). The CDR3 spans 17 residues. Looked up from germline, CDR1 is LGHNT and CDR2 is FRNRAP. The ends were cut back, 7 bases at V and 0 bases at J, with 16 bases in the middle.

V usage is TRBV6-5 and J usage is TRBJ1-1; D possibly corresponds to TRBD1 (6 bases). CDR3 length: 15 residues. Trimming cost V 6 bases and J 2 bases, with 16 bases left between them. Germline CDR1 reads MNHEY; CDR2 reads SVGAGI. CDR3 bases: TGTGCCAGCAGCCCATTCCTGGACAGCAACACTGAAGCTTTCTTT. Protein: CASSPFLDSNTEAFF.